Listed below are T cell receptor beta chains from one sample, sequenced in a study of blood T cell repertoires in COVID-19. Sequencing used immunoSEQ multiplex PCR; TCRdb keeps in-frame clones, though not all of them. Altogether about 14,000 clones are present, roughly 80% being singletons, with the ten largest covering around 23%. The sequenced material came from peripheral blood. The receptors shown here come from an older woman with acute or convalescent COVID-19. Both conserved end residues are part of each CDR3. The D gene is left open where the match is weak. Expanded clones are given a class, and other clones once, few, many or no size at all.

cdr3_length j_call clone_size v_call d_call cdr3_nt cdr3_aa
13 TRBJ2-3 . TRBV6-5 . TGTGCCAGCAGCAAAAATCGACAGGAGACGCAGTATTTT CASSKNRQETQYF
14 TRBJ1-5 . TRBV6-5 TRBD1 TGTGCCAGCAGTTATCGGACAGGGGATGAGCCCCAGCATTTT CASSYRTGDEPQHF
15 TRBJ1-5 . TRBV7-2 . TGTGCCAGCAGCTTTAGCGGTTATAGCAATCAGCCCCAGCATTTT CASSFSGYSNQPQHF
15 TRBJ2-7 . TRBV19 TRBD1 TGTGCCAGTAGTGCCGTGGACAGGGGTTCCTACGAGCAGTACTTC CASSAVDRGSYEQYF
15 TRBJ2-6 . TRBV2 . TGTGCCAGCTGGGCCCGGAACTCTGGGGCCAACGTCCTGACTTTC CASWARNSGANVLTF
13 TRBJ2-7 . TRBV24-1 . TGTGCCACGGAAGGGAAGACAGCCTACGAGCAGTACTTC CATEGKTAYEQYF
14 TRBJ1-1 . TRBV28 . TGTGCCAGCAGACCCCCCGGGGAGGGCACTGAAGCTTTCTTT CASRPPGEGTEAFF
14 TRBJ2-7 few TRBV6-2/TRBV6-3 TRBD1 TGTGCCAGCAGTTTCAGGGGGCCTCGTGGCGAGCAGTACTTC CASSFRGPRGEQYF
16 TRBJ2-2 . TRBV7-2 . TGTGCCAGCAGCCCCTGGGCCTTCTCGAACACCGGGGAGCTGTTTTTT CASSPWAFSNTGELFF
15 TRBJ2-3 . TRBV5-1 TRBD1 TGCGCCAGCAGCTGGGGACAGGGGTTCACAGATACGCAGTATTTT CASSWGQGFTDTQYF
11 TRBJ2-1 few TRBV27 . TGTGCCAGCAGCCCAGGGAATGAGCAGTTCTTC CASSPGNEQFF
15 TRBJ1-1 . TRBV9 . TGTGCCAGCAGCGTATGGGGGGATTGGGGCACTGAAGCTTTCTTT CASSVWGDWGTEAFF
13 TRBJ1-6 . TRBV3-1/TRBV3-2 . TGTGCCAGCAGCCAAGGAGGCGAAAGGACCCTCCACTTT CASSQGGERTLHF
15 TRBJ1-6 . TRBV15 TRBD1 TGTGCCACTTCGAGAGGACAGGTCGGCGATTCACCCCTCCACTTT CATSRGQVGDSPLHF
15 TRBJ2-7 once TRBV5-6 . TGTGCCAGCAGCTCCCCAGGCGGGGTACCCTACGAGCAGTACTTC CASSSPGGVPYEQYF
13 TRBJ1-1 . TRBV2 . TGTGCCAGCACCCTCAGGGTGGGCACTGAAGCTTTCTTT CASTLRVGTEAFF
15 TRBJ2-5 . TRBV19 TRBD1 TGTGCCAGTAGTCCAGGGACAGCCTTTACAGGGACCCAGTACTTC CASSPGTAFTGTQYF
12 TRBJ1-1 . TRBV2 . TGTGCCAGCAGTGAAGAGCGGGGTTCCGCTTTCTTT CASSEERGSAFF
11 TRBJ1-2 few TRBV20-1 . TGCAGTGCTAGATGGTCTCAGAGGTACACCTTC CSARWSQRYTF
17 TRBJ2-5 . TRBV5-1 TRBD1 TGCGCCAGCAGCTTGGGCGGGACAGGGCTACACCAAGAGACCCAGTACTTC CASSLGGTGLHQETQYF